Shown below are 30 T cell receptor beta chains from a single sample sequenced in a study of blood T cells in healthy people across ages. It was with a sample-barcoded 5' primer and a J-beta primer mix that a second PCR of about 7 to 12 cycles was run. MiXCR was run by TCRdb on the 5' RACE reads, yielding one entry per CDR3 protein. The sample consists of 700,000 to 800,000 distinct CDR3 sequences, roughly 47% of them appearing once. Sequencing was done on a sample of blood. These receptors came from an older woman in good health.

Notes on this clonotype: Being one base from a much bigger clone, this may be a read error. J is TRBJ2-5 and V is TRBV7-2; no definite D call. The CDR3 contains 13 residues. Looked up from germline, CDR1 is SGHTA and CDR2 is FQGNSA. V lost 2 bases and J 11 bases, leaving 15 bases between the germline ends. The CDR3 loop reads CASSLPGPGEQYF. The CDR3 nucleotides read TGTGCCAGCAGCTTACCAGGTCCGGGTGAGCAGTACTTC.

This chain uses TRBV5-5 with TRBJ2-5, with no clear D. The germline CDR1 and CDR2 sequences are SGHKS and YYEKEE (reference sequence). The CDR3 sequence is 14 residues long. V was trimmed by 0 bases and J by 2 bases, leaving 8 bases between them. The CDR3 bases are TGTGCCAGCAGCTTGGCCGTAGAACAAGAGACCCAGTACTTC. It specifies CASSLAVEQETQYF.

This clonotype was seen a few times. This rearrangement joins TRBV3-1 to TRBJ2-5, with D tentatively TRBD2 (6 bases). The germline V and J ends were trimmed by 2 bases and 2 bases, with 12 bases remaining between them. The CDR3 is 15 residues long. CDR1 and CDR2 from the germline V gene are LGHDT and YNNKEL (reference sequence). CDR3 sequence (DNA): TGTGCCAGCAGCCAAACTAGCTATGGACAAGAGACCCAGTACTTC. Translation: CASSQTSYGQETQYF.

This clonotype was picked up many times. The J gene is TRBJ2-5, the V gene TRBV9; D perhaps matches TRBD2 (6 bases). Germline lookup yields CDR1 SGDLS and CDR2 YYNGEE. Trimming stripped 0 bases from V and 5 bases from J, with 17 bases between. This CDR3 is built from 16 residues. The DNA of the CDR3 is TGTGCCAGCAGCGTAGAGGGCCGGGGGAGTCTGGAGACCCAGTACTTC. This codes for CASSVEGRGSLETQYF.

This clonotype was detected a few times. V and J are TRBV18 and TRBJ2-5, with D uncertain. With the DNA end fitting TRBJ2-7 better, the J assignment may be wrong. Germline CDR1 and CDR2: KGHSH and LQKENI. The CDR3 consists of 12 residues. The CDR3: CASSPTPDEQYF. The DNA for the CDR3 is TGTGCCAGCTCACCGACGCCGGACGAGCAGTACTTC.

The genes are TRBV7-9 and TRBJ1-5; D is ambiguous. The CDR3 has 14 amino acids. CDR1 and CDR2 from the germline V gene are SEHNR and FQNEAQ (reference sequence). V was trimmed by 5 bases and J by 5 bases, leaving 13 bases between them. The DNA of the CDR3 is TGTGCCAGCAGCACCGAGGGAAATCATCAGCCCCAGCATTTT. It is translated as CASSTEGNHQPQHF.

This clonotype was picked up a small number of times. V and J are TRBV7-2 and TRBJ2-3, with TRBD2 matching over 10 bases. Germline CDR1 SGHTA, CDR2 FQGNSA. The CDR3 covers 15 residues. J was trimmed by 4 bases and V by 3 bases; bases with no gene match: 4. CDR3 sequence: CASSFGTSAADTQYF. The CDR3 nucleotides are TGTGCCAGCAGCTTTGGGACTAGCGCCGCAGATACGCAGTATTTT.

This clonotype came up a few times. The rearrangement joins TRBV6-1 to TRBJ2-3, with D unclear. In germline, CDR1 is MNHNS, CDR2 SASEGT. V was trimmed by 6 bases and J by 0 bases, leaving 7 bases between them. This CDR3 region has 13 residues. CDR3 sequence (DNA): TGTGCCAGCAGGGATCCTAGCACAGATACGCAGTATTTT. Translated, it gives CASRDPSTDTQYF.

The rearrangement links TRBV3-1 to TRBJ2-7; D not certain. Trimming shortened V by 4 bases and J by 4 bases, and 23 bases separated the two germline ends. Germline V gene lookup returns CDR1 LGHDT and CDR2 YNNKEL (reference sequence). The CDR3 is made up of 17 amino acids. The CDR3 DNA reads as TGTGCCAGCAGCCTCCTGGGTCGGGCCTCGTCAAGTTACGAGCAGTACTTC. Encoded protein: CASSLLGRASSSYEQYF.

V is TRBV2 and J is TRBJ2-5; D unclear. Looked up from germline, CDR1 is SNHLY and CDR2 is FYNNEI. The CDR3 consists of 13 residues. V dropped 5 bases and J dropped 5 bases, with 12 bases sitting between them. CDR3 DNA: TGTGCCAGCAGTCGACTCTCCCGGGAGACCCAGTACTTC. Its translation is CASSRLSRETQYF. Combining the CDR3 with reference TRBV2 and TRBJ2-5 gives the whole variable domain EPEVTQTPSHQVTQMGQEVILRCVPISNHLYFYWYRQILGQKVEFLVSFYNNEISEKSEIFDDQFSVERPDGSNFTLKIRSTKLEDSAMYFCASSRLSRETQYFGPGTRLLVL.

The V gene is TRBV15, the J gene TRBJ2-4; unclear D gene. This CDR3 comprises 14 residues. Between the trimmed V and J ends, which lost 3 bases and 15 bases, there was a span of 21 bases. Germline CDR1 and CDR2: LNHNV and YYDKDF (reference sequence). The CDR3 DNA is TGTGCCACCAGCAGCGGTGACAATTACAATGAGCGGTACTTC. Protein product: CATSSGDNYNERYF.

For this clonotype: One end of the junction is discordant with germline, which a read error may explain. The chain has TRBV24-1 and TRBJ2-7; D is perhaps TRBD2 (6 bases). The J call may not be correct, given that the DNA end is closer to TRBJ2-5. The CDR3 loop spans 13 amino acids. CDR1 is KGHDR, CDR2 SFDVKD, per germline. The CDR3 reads CATSGLEGETQYF. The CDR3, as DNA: TGTGCCACCAGTGGTTTGGAGGGGGAGACCCAGTACTTC.

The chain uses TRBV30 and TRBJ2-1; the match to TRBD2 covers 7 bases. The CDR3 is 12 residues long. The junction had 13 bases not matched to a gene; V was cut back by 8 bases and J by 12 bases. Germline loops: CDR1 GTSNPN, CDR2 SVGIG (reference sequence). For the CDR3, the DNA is TGTGCCCGGACTCCCAGCGGGGAAGGGCAGTTCTTC. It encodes CARTPSGEGQFF.

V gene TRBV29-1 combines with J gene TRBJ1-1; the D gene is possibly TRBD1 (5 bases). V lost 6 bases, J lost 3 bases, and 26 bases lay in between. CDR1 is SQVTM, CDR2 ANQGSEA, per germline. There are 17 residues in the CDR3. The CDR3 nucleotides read TGCAGCGTGGGGGAATGGGTCGTCACCTCGAGAGACACTGAAGCTTTCTTT. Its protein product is CSVGEWVVTSRDTEAFF.

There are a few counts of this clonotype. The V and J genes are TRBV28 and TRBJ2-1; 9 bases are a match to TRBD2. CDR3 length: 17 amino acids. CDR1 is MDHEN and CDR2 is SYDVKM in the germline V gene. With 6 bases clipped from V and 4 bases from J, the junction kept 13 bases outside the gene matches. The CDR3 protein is CASSRFPGLADYNEQFF. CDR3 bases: TGTGCCAGCAGCCGCTTCCCGGGACTAGCAGATTACAATGAGCAGTTCTTC.

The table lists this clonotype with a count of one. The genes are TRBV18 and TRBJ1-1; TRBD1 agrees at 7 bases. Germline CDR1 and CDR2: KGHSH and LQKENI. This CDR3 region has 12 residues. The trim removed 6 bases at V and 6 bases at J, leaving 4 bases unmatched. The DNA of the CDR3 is TGTGCCAGCTCCCCGACAGGGCCTGAAGCTTTCTTT. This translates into CASSPTGPEAFF.

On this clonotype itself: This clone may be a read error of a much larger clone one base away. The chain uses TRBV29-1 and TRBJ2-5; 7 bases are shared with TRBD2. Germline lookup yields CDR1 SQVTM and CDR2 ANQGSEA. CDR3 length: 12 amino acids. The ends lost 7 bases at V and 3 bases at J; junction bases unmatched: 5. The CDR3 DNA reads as TGCAGCGCCGGACTAGTGGAAGAGACCCAGTACTTC. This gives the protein CSAGLVEETQYF.

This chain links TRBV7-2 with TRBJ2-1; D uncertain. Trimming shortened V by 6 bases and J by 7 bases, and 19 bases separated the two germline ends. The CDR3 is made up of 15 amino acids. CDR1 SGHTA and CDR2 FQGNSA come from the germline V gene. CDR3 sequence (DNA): TGTGCCAGCAGGGTACCGGGCTCCGAGGCAAATGAGCAGTTCTTC. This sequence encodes CASRVPGSEANEQFF.

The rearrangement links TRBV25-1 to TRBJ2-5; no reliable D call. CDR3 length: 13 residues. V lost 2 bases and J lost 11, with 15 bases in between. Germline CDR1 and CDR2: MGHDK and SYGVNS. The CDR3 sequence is CASSERKTEQQYF. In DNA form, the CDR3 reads TGTGCCAGCAGTGAAAGGAAAACCGAGCAGCAGTACTTC.

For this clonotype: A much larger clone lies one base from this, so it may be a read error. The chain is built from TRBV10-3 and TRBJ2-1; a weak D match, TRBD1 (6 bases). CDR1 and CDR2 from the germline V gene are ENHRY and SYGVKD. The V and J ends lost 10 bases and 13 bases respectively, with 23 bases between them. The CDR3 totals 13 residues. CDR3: CANRDHLQETQFF. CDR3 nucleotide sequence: TGTGCCAACAGGGACCACCTCCAAGAGACCCAGTTCTTC.

The chain's CDR3 is CASSPRGQGAISEQFF. As DNA, the CDR3 is TGTGCCAGCAGCCCTAGGGGACAGGGGGCGATCAGTGAGCAGTTCTTC. The chain joins TRBV11-3 to TRBJ2-1; 12 nucleotides agree with TRBD1. Germline trimming cut 5 bases from V and 9 bases from J; bases unmatched to any gene: 11. Germline-derived CDR1 and CDR2 are SGHNT and YENEEA. CDR3 length equals 16 residues. Full variable domain (outside the CDR3, taken from reference TRBV11-3 and TRBJ2-1): EAGVVQSPRYKIIEKKQPVAFWCNPISGHNTLYWYLQNLGQGPELLIRYENEEAVDDSQLPKDRFSAERLKGVDSTLKIQPAELGDSAVYLCASSPRGQGAISEQFFGPGTRLTVL.

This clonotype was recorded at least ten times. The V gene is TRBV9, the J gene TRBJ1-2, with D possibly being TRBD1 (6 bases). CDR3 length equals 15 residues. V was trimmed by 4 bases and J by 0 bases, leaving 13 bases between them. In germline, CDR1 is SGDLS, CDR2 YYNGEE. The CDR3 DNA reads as TGTGCCAGCAGCAGGGCAGGGGATCCTAACTATGGCTACACCTTC. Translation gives CASSRAGDPNYGYTF.

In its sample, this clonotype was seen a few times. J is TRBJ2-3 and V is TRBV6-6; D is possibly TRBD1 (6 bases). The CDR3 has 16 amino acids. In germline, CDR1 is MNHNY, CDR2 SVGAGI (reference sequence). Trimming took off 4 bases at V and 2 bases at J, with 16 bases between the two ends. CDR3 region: CASSFQQGGFTDTQYF. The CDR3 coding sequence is TGTGCCAGCAGTTTCCAACAGGGTGGGTTCACAGATACGCAGTATTTT.

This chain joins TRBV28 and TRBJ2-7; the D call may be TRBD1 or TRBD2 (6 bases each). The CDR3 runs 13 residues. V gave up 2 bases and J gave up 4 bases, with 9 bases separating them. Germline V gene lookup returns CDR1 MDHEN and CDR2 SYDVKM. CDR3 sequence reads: CASSLTGRYEQYF. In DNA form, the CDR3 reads TGTGCCAGCAGTTTAACAGGGAGGTACGAGCAGTACTTC.

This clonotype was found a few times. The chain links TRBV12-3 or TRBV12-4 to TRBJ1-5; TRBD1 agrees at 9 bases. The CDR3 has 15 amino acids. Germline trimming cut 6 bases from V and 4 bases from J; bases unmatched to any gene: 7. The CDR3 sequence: CASSVTGTGNQPQHF. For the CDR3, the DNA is TGTGCCAGCAGCGTGACCGGGACAGGGAATCAGCCCCAGCATTTT.

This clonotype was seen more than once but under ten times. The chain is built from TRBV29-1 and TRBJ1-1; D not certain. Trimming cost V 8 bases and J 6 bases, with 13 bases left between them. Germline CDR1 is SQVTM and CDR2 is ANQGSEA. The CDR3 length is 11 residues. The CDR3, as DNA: TGCAGCTTTCTTCACGCCGCTGAAGCTTTCTTT. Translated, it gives CSFLHAAEAFF.

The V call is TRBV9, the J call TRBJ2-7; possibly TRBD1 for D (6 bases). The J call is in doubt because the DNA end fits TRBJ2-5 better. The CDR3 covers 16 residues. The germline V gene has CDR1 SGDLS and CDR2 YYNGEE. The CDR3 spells CASSDQGSGAPETQYF. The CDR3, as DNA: TGTGCCAGCAGCGATCAGGGGTCCGGGGCTCCAGAGACCCAGTACTTC.

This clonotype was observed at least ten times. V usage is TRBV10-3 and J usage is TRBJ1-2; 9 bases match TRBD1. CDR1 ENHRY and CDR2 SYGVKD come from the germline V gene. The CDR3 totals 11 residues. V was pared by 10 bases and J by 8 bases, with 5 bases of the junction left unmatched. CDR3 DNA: TGTGCCACAGGGGACAGGGAGGGCTACACCTTC. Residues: CATGDREGYTF.

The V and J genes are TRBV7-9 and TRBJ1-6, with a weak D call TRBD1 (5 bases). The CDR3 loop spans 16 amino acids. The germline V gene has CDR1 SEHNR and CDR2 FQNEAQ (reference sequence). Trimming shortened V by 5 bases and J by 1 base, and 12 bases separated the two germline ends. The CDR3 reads CASSPGWGSYNSPLHF. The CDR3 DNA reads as TGTGCCAGCAGCCCCGGATGGGGGTCCTATAATTCACCCCTCCACTTT.

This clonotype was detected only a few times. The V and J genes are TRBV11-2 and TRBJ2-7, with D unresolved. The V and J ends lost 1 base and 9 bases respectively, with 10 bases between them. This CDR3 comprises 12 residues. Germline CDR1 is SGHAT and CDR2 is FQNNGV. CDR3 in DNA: TGTGCCAGCAGCTTAGCAGCAACTGGGCAGTACTTC. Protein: CASSLAATGQYF.